Each of the 6 T cell receptor beta chains below was sequenced from the same sample in a study of chemoradiotherapy in HPV16-positive cancers. This table comes from immunoSEQ multiplex PCR, and its TCRdb copy is limited to in-frame clones, with some not included. The repertoire includes 15,000 or so clones, about four fifths of them detected once, and 11% sits in the top ten. Specimen collection occurred from a patient who underwent chemoradiotherapy. These receptors originate from a human donor with HPV-associated anogenital cancer.

The V and J genes are TRBV4-3 and TRBJ1-3; no definite D call. Germline values: CDR1 LGHNA, CDR2 YSLEER. With 0 bases removed from V and 1 base from J, the gap between germline ends came to 13 bases. This CDR3 is 17 amino acids long. The CDR3, as DNA: TGCGCCAGCAGCCAAGATTACGTCAGTGGGTCTGGAAACACCATATATTTT. This gives the protein CASSQDYVSGSGNTIYF.

A word on this clone: One end of the junction does not line up with germline, which may come from a read error. The chain employs TRBV2 and TRBJ2-2, with unresolved D. Germline V gene data show CDR1 as SNHLY and CDR2 as FYNNEI. CDR3 length equals 13 residues. The CDR3 reads CASREASTGELFF. CDR3 nucleotides: TGTGCCAGCAGGGAAGCTTCCACCGGGGAGCTGTTTTTT.

This clone was detected a few times. The chain carries TRBV18 and TRBJ1-1; no definite D call. The CDR3 contains 13 residues. V gave up 6 bases and J gave up 0 bases, with 8 bases separating them. The germline V gene encodes CDR1 KGHSH and CDR2 LQKENI. CDR3 region: CASSDGLNTEAFF. The CDR3 DNA reads as TGTGCCAGCTCTGACGGGTTGAACACTGAAGCTTTCTTT.

The chain joins TRBV15 to TRBJ2-5, with no clear D. Germline lookup yields CDR1 LNHNV and CDR2 YYDKDF (reference sequence). The CDR3 length is 12 residues. The V end lost 5 bases, the J end lost 5 bases, and 9 bases lay between the germline ends. The CDR3 sequence: CATSVTHETQYF. The CDR3 region has the DNA TGTGCCACCAGCGTCACCCACGAGACCCAGTACTTC.

The V gene is TRBV6-6, the J gene TRBJ2-7; 9 bases are shared with TRBD1. Trimming at V came to 3 bases and at J to 1 base, leaving 7 bases not matched to a gene. The CDR3 is 16 amino acids. Germline V lookup: CDR1 MNHNY, CDR2 SVGAGI (reference sequence). This CDR3 is CASSYSVGTGSYEQYF. CDR3 coding DNA: TGTGCCAGCAGTTATAGTGTTGGGACAGGGTCCTACGAGCAGTACTTC.

The rearrangement joins TRBV6-1 to TRBJ2-7; 8 positions match TRBD2. This CDR3 comprises 13 residues. The V and J ends lost 7 bases and 5 bases, in that order; junction bases with no gene match: 7. CDR1 MNHNS and CDR2 SASEGT come from the germline V gene. CDR3 residues: CASKRGGLDEQYF. The CDR3, as DNA: TGTGCCAGCAAACGGGGGGGCCTGGACGAGCAGTACTTC.